This T cell receptor beta chain was observed in a study of blood T cell repertoires in COVID-19 (dated by TCRdb to the early 2020s). Regarding the study in general: Collaborator samples came from the United States, Italy and Spain and covered acute and convalescent phases of COVID-19. A freely available public database, intended as a resource for researchers studying the immune response to SARS-CoV-2, is where the repertoires were released. A de-identified subject ID, COVID-19 status, age in years and sex were almost always included in the sample metadata. The dataset comprised deeply sampled blood TCRbeta repertoires from subjects exposed to, actively infected with, or recovered from COVID-19. The material from the prospective study consisted of cDNA or gDNA derived from T cells, B-cell-depleted T cells, or PBMCs. HLA class I and class II types, where available, came from metadata supplied by the sample provider rather than from assay-based typing. Samples came from the ongoing ImmuneRACE study (first 160 participants) plus 1,254 subjects from 6 global collaborators.

Points the paper makes about the study in general: How much clinical and demographic metadata was included differed by source and by participant, and the metadata was provided uncurated.

Trimming removed 6 bases from V and 4 bases from J; the gene matches leave 1 base unexplained. CDR1 and CDR2 were assigned from the germline V gene as SQVTM and ANQGSEA. The CDR3 has 11 amino acids, counting the end cysteine and phenylalanine. Solely the CDR3 DNA is kept, with 33 bases framed from the first base. Concerning this clone itself: It has no known antigen specificity. Base qualities are not recorded, but no much larger clone differs from it by a single base. Other DNA sequences in this specimen translate into the identical CDR3.

TCRbeta CDR3 regions were amplified from genomic DNA by means of the immunoSEQ Assay, a bias-controlled multiplex PCR. In the paper's pipeline: Nucleated cell counts per sample were estimated from amplification of reference gene primers within the assay. To quantify the absolute abundance of each unique TCRbeta CDR3 rearrangement, sequence reads were collapsed and filtered. For each sample, productive Simpson clonality was calculated as the square root of Simpson's diversity index across productive rearrangements. TCRdb limited this immuneACCESS table to in-frame rearrangements with V and J called. A share of clones is missing; checked studies link under half to unresolved V genes, and the rest is unexplained. V and J calls plus clone size are reproduced from that table; the DNA served to infer D and trimming. The sample table contains fewer than 700,000 clones; only one count was recorded for roughly 91% of them. Jointly, the top ten make up less than 9.5% of the sample.

One collaborating source in Seattle enrolled patients during active infection and followed them longitudinally through the course of disease. The collaborating institutions used their own protocols to collect whole blood in K2EDTA tubes. For TCRbeta analysis, collaborator samples were shipped as frozen whole blood, as isolated PBMCs, or as DNA extracted from either sample type. The V and J segments used are TRBV29-1 and TRBJ1-1; 8 bases in the junction line up with TRBD1. This TCR came from a woman between 45 and 60 years old with COVID-19, enrolled during active disease. Sequencing was done on a sample of peripheral blood. CDR3 protein: CSVDRGTEAFF. The DNA sequence is TGCAGCGTCGACAGGGGCACTGAAGCTTTCTTT. The CDR3 plus the reference TRBV29-1 and TRBJ1-1 genes for the other parts give the full variable domain: SAVISQKPSRDICQRGTSLTIQCQVDSQVTMMFWYRQQPGQSLTLIATANQGSEATYESGFVIDKFPISRPNLTFSTLTVSNMSPEDSSIYLCSVDRGTEAFFGQGTRLTVV.